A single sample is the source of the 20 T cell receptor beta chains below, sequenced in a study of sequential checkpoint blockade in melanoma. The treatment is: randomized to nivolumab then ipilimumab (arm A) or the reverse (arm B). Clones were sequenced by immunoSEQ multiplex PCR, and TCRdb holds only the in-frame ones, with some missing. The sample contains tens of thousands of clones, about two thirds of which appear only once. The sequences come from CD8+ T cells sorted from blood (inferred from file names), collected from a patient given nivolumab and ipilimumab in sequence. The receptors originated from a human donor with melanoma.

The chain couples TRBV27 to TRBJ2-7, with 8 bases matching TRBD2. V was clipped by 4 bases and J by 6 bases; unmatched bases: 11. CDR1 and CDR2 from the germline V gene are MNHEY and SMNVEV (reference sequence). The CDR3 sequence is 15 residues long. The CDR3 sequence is CASSSTGGLEFEQYF. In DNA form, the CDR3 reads TGTGCCAGCAGTTCAACGGGGGGGCTAGAGTTCGAGCAGTACTTC.

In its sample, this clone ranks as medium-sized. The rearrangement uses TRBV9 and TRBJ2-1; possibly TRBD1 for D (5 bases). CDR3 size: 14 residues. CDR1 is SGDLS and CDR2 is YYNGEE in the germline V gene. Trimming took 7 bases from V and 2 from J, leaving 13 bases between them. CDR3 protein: CASGSKDTYNEQFF. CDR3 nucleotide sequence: TGTGCCAGCGGCTCCAAGGACACCTACAATGAGCAGTTCTTC.

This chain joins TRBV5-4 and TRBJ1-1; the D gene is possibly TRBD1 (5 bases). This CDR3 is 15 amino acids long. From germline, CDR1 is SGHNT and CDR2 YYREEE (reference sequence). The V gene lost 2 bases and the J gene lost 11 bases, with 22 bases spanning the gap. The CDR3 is CASSFMGGTQDRAFF. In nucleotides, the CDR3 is TGTGCCAGCAGCTTCATGGGAGGGACGCAGGACCGGGCTTTCTTT.

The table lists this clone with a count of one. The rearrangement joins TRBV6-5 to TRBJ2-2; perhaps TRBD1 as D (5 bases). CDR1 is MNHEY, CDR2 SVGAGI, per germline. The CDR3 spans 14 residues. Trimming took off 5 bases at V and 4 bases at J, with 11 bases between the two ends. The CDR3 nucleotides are TGTGCCAGCAGTACCCAGGGTTCCACCGGGGAGCTGTTTTTT. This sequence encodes CASSTQGSTGELFF.

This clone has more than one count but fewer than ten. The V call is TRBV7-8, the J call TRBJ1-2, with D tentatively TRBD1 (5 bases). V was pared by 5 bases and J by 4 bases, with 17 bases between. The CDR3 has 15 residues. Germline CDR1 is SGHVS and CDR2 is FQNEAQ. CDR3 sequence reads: CASSLQRAGGYGYTF. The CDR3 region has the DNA TGTGCCAGCAGCCTCCAAAGGGCGGGGGGCTATGGCTACACCTTC.

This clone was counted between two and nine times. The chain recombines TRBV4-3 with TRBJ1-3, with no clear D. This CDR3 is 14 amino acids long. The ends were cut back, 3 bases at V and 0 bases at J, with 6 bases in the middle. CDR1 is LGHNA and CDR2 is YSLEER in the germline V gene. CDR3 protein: CASSHGYSGNTIYF. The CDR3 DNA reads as TGCGCCAGCAGCCACGGTTACTCTGGAAACACCATATATTTT.

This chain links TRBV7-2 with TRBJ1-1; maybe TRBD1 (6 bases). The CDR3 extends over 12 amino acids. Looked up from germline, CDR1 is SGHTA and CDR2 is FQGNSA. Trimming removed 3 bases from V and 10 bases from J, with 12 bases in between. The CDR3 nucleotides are TGTGCCAGCAGCTTGACTGGACAGATAGCTTTCTTT. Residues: CASSLTGQIAFF.

The CDR3 DNA reads as TGTGCCAGCAGCCACGGGGAGGTCCCCTCTTATGGCTACACCTTC. It translates to CASSHGEVPSYGYTF. This sequence joins TRBV7-2 and TRBJ1-2, with D uncertain. This CDR3 has 15 amino acids. Trimming removed 5 bases at V and 5 bases at J, with 18 bases between. Germline CDR1 and CDR2: SGHTA and FQGNSA.

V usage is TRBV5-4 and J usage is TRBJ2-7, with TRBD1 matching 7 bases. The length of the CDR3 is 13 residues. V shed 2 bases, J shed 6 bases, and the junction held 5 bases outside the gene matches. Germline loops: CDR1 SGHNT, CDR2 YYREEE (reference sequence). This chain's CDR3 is CASSFKGAGEQYV. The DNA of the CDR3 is TGTGCCAGCAGCTTCAAGGGGGCTGGCGAGCAGTACGTC.

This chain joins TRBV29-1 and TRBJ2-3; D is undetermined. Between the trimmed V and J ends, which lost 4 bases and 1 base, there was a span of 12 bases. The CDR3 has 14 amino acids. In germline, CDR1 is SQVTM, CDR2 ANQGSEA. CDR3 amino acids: CSVGSYRRTDTQYF. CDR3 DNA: TGCAGCGTTGGGTCTTACAGACGCACAGATACGCAGTATTTT.

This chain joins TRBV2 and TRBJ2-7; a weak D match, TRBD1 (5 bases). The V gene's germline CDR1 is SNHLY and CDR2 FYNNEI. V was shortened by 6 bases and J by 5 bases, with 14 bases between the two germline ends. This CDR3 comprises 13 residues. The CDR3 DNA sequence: TGTGCCAGCAGAATCAGGGTCTTGGACGAGCAGTACTTC. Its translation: CASRIRVLDEQYF.

CDR3 in amino acids: CASSLGTPPNEQFF. The CDR3 nucleotides read TGTGCCAGCAGCTTAGGGACTCCGCCCAATGAGCAGTTCTTC. The V call is TRBV7-9, the J call TRBJ2-1, with D possibly TRBD2 on 5 matching bases. Germline V gene sequence: CDR1 SEHNR, CDR2 FQNEAQ (reference sequence). The CDR3 covers 14 residues. V lost 1 base to trimming and J lost 6 bases, with 10 bases between them.

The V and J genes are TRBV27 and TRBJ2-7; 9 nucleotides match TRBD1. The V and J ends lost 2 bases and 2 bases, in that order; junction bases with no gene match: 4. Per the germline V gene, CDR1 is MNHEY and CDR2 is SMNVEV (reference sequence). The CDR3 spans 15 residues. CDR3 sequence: CASSLGTGHPYEQYF. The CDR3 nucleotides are TGTGCCAGCAGTTTAGGGACAGGGCACCCCTACGAGCAGTACTTC.

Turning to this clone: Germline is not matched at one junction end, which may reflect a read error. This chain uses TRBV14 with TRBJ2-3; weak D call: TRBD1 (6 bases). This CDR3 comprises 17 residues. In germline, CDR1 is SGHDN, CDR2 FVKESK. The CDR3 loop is CANSQAFTGTWRDTQYF. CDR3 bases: TGTGCCAACAGCCAAGCTTTCACAGGGACGTGGAGAGATACGCAGTATTTT.

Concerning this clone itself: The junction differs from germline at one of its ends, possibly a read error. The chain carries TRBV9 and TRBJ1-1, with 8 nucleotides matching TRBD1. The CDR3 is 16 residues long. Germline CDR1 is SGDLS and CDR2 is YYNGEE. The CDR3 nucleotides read TGTGCCGGCAGTTTTCTTCAGGGGGCCATGAACACTGAAGCTTTCTTT. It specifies CAGSFLQGAMNTEAFF.

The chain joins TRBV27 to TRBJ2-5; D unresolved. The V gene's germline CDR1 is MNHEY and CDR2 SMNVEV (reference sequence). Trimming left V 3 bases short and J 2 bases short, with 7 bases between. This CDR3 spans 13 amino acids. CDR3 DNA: TGTGCCAGCAGTTTCGCGCGGCAAGAGACCCAGTACTTC. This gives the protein CASSFARQETQYF.

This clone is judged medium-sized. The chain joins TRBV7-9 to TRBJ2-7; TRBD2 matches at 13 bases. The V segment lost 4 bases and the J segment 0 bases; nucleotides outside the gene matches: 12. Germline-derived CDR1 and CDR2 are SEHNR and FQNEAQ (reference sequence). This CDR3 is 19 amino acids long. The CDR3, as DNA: TGTGCCAGCAGCTCCGGGACTAGCGGGGATTTGACTGTCTCCTACGAGCAGTACGTC. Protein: CASSSGTSGDLTVSYEQYV.

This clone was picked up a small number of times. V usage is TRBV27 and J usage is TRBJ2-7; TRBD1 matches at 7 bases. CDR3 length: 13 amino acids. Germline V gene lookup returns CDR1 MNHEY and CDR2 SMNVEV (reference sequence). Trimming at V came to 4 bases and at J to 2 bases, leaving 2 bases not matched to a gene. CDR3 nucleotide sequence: TGTGCCAGCAGTTGGACAGGTACCTACGAGCAGTACGTC. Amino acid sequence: CASSWTGTYEQYV.

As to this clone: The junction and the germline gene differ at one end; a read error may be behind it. CDR3 protein: CASSEEGGNQPQHF. CDR3 in DNA: TGTGCCAGCAGTGAGGAGGGTGGCAACCAGCCCCAGCATTTT. The rearrangement links TRBV2 to TRBJ1-5; D gene ambiguous. The CDR3 runs 14 residues. Germline loops: CDR1 SNHLY, CDR2 FYNNEI. Full variable domain (rest looked up from reference TRBV2 and TRBJ1-5): EPEVTQTPSHQVTQMGQEVILRCVPISNHLYFYWYRQILGQKVEFLVSFYNNEISEKSEIFDDQFSVERPDGSNFTLKIRSTKLEDSAMYFCASSEEGGNQPQHFGDGTRLSIL.

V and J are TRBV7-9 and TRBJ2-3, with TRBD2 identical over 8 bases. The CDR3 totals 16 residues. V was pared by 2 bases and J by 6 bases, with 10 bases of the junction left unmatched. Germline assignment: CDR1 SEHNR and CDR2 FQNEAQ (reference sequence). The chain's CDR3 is CASSLLAGILADTQYF. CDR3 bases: TGTGCCAGCAGCTTATTAGCGGGGATACTGGCGGATACGCAGTATTTT.